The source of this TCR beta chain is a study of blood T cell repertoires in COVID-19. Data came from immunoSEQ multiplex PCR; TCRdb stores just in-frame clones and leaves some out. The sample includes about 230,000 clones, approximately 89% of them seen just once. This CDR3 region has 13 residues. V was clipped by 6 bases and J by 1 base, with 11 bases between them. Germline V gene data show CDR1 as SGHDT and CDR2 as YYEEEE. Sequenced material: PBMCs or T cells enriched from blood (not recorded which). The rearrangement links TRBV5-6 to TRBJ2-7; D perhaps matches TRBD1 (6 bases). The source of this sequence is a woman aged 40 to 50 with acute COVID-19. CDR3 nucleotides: TGTGCCAGCACCCAAACAGGGTCCTACGAGCAGTACTTC. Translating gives CASTQTGSYEQYF.